Following are 2 T cell receptor beta chains from one sample sequenced in a study of cytomegalovirus exposure and HLA in healthy donors. This table comes from immunoSEQ multiplex PCR, and its TCRdb copy is limited to in-frame clones, with some not included. The sample carries 150,000 to 200,000 clones, around 82% recorded once. The sequencing sample was made of PBMCs. These receptors came from a man aged 25-45 years in good health and CMV-seropositive.

The chain links TRBV5-6 to TRBJ1-3; 7 bases map to TRBD1. J gave up 2 bases and V 3 bases, and 2 bases lay outside the gene matches. This CDR3 has 14 residues. Germline V gene sequence: CDR1 SGHDT, CDR2 YYEEEE. The CDR3 sequence: CASSSQGAGNTIYF. CDR3 in DNA: TGTGCCAGCAGCTCCCAGGGGGCTGGAAACACCATATATTTT.

This clone was observed once. Here the CDR3 reads CASSLVVGAGQETQYF. The CDR3 region has the DNA TGTGCCAGCAGCTTGGTGGTGGGGGCAGGCCAAGAGACCCAGTACTTC. The genes are TRBV5-4 and TRBJ2-5, with D perhaps TRBD1 (6 bases). Germline V gene data show CDR1 as SGHNT and CDR2 as YYREEE (reference sequence). This CDR3 comprises 16 residues. V gave up 0 bases and J gave up 1 base, with 13 bases separating them.